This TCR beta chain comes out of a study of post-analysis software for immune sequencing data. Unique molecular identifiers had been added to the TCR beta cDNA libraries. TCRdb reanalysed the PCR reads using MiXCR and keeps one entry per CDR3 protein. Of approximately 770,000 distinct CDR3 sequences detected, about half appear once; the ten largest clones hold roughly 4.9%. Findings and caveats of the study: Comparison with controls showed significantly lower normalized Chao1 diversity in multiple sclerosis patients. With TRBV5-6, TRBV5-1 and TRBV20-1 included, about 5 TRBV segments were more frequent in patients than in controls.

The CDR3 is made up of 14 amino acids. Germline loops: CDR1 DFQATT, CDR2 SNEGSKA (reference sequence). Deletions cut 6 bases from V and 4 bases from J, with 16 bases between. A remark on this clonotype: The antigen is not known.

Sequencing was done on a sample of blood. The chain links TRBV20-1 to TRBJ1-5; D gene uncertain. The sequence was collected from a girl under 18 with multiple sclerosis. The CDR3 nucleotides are TGCAGTGCAAAATCGTCCGCTCCGAATCAGCCCCAGCATTTT. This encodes CSAKSSAPNQPQHF.